This T cell receptor (beta chain) derives from a study of CD8+CD57+ T cells in acquired aplastic anemia. Study-level results: Over 25 CD8+ CDR3 sequences occurred in both the patients and the controls.

Patients picked for sequencing had shown CD8+CD57+ cell expansion detected by flow cytometry. At blood sampling, none of the patients had yet received therapy. This clonotype was picked up a small number of times. Its antigen is unknown. The template for TCR beta VDJ and CDR3 sequence profiling was genomic DNA. Each CDR3 protein is one row after TCRdb ran MiXCR on the reads. The table has about 470,000 distinct CDR3 sequences, around 30% seen once; the top ten hold 0.82%. Germline CDR1 is SNHLY and CDR2 is FYNNEI. The CDR3 is 17 residues long. Deletions cut 5 bases from V and 3 bases from J, with 23 bases between.

This TCR was sampled from a human donor with aplastic anemia. The chain recombines TRBV2 with TRBJ2-7, with D possibly matching TRBD2 (5 bases). Material: sorted CD4+, CD8+, or CD8+CD57+ T cells (not recorded which) from PBMCs. The CDR3 nucleotides read TGTGCCAGCAGTTTTTCATTCGCCCGAGGAGGCGACTACGAGCAGTACTTC. Amino acid sequence: CASSFSFARGGDYEQYF.